This TCR beta chain stems from a study of CD8 T cell repertoires and HIV-1 epitope variants. Study-wide context: Each of Twenty-five Gag and Nef epitope peptides stimulated a separate culture. Controls included no peptide, Ebola AY9 epitope, and a CMV, EBV, flu pool. General study findings and limits: Fewer than ten TCR beta clonotypes were antigen-specific, more than five apparently recognizing autologous or escape variants.

Worth noting for this clone: Its specificity is unknown.

The V gene's germline CDR1 is GTSNPN and CDR2 SVGIG (reference sequence). With V trimmed by 3 bases and J by 7 bases, 5 bases remained unmatched. CDR3 size: 12 residues. On the immunoSEQ platform, TCR beta CDR3s were sequenced at survey depth. Produced via immunoSEQ multiplex PCR; TCRdb's table is partial and in-frame only. Altogether roughly 6,000 clones are present, 64% being singletons, with the ten largest covering over 35%. The source material was cultured CD8+ T cells derived from PBMCs. The chain combines TRBV30 with TRBJ2-7, with 8 nucleotides matching TRBD1. The TCR sequence derives from a male donor with HIV. The CDR3 nucleotides read TGTGCCTGGAGGGACAGGGAGGTTGAGCAGTACTTC. Translated: CAWRDREVEQYF.